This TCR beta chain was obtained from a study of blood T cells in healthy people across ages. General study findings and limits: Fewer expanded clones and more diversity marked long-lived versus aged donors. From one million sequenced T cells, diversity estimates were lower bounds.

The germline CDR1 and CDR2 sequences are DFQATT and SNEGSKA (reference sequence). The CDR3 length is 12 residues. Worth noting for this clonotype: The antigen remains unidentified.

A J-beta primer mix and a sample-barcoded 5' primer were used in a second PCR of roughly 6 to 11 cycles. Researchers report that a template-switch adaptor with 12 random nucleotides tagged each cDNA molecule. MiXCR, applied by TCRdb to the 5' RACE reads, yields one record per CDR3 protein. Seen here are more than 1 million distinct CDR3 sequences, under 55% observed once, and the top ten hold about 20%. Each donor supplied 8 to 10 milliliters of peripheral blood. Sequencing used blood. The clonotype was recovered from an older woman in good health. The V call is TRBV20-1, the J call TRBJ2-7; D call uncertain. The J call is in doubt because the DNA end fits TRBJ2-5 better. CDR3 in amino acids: CSARGLGKTQYF. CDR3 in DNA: TGCAGTGCTAGGGGTTTGGGGAAGACCCAGTACTTC.